The 17 T cell receptor beta chains below were found in one sample sequenced in a study of cytomegalovirus exposure and HLA in healthy donors (dated by TCRdb to between 2016 and 2019). Preparation of the library involved the immunoSEQ multiplex PCR assay. The multiplex PCR relied on a mix of 60 forward primers for TCR Vbeta segments and 13 reverse primers for TCR Jbeta segments. Imported from immuneACCESS, the table was reduced by TCRdb to in-frame sequences with V and J called. These copies leave out some clones; in studies compared against another copy, an unresolved V gene accounts for under half, and the cause of the remainder is not known. For this sample the table gives 150,000 to 200,000 clones, of which approximately 78% were detected only once. Around 1.7% of the sample is in the top ten clones. Input material: PBMCs. These receptors were collected from a woman in her late teens or twenties in good health and CMV-seronegative.

This chain uses TRBV5-6 with TRBJ1-1; D not resolved. This CDR3 contains 14 residues. Germline CDR1 and CDR2: SGHDT and YYEEEE. Trimming stripped 0 bases from V and 7 bases from J, with 13 bases between. The CDR3 DNA reads TGTGCCAGCAGCTTGGTGGGTTCAGGTGTTGAAGCTTTCTTT. Translated, it gives CASSLVGSGVEAFF.

V is TRBV18 and J is TRBJ2-5, with D possibly matching TRBD1 (5 bases). The CDR3 sequence is 13 residues long. Germline V gene lookup returns CDR1 KGHSH and CDR2 LQKENI. The germline V and J ends were trimmed by 1 base and 2 bases, with 5 bases remaining between them. The chain's CDR3 is CASSPRTQETQYF. In DNA form, the CDR3 reads TGTGCCAGCTCACCACGGACACAAGAGACCCAGTACTTC.

V and J are TRBV9 and TRBJ2-1, with TRBD2 matching over 10 bases. Trimming at V came to 10 bases and at J to 2 bases, leaving 12 bases not matched to a gene. In germline, CDR1 is SGDLS, CDR2 YYNGEE. The CDR3 sequence is 16 residues long. The CDR3 is CARMGLAGDPYNEQFF. CDR3 sequence (DNA): TGTGCCCGCATGGGGCTAGCGGGAGACCCCTACAATGAGCAGTTCTTC.

This clone was found once. The chain carries TRBV7-9 and TRBJ2-2; D is uncertain. The CDR3 spans 16 residues. Germline V gene lookup returns CDR1 SEHNR and CDR2 FQNEAQ (reference sequence). Trimming cost V 6 bases and J 6 bases, with 20 bases left between them. The CDR3 coding sequence is TGTGCCAGCAGTCCCGTCGGGTCCATTGTTTCCGGGGAGCTGTTTTTT. Translated, it gives CASSPVGSIVSGELFF.

The rearrangement links TRBV9 to TRBJ1-4, with D possibly TRBD1 on 6 matching bases. The CDR3 is 15 residues long. The V end lost 2 bases, the J end lost 0 bases, and 8 bases lay between the germline ends. Germline CDR1 is SGDLS and CDR2 is YYNGEE. As DNA, the CDR3 is TGTGCCAGCAGCGTCGACAGGACAACTAATGAAAAACTGTTTTTT. It codes for CASSVDRTTNEKLFF.

The V and J genes are TRBV25-1 and TRBJ2-2, with TRBD2 matching over 13 bases. The ends lost 3 bases at V and 4 bases at J; junction bases unmatched: 8. The CDR3 totals 18 residues. CDR1 and CDR2 (germline): MGHDK, SYGVNS. CDR3 sequence: CASSDTTSGRLITGELFF. The CDR3 nucleotides read TGTGCCAGCAGTGATACGACTAGCGGGAGGCTAATCACCGGGGAGCTGTTTTTT. Drawing the rest from reference TRBV25-1 and TRBJ2-2, the complete variable domain is EADIYQTPRYLVIGTGKKITLECSQTMGHDKMYWYQQDPGMELHLIHYSYGVNSTEKGDLSSESTVSRIRTEHFPLTLESARPSHTSQYLCASSDTTSGRLITGELFFGEGSRLTVL.

This chain uses TRBV19 with TRBJ1-1; D gene uncertain. V lost 3 bases and J lost 1, with 6 bases in between. Germline V lookup: CDR1 LNHDA, CDR2 SQIVND (reference sequence). This CDR3 is 13 amino acids long. CDR3 sequence reads: CASSISKNTEAFF. In nucleotides, the CDR3 is TGTGCCAGTAGTATTAGTAAGAACACTGAAGCTTTCTTT.

The chain joins TRBV14 to TRBJ2-3, with 7 bases matching TRBD1. The ends lost 3 bases at V and 8 bases at J; junction bases unmatched: 8. The germline CDR1 and CDR2 sequences are SGHDN and FVKESK. The CDR3 length is 14 residues. The CDR3 sequence: CASSQPRGLGTQYF. CDR3 in DNA: TGTGCCAGCAGCCAGCCGAGGGGGCTCGGTACGCAGTATTTT.

The genes are TRBV4-1 and TRBJ2-1, with a tentative D call TRBD2 (6 bases). Germline lookup yields CDR1 MGHRA and CDR2 YSYEKL. CDR3 length: 17 residues. The V end was cut by 2 bases, the J end by 5 bases, with 19 bases between. The CDR3 DNA reads as TGCGCCAGCAGCCAATCCGGGGGACTTGTTCAAGACAATGAGCAGTTCTTC. Its translation is CASSQSGGLVQDNEQFF.

V and J are TRBV4-1 and TRBJ2-3; D unclear. CDR1 is MGHRA and CDR2 is YSYEKL in the germline V gene. CDR3 length: 12 amino acids. The germline V and J ends were trimmed by 0 bases and 10 bases, with 8 bases remaining between them. This chain's CDR3 is CASSQEGVAQYF. The CDR3 DNA sequence: TGCGCCAGCAGCCAAGAGGGCGTCGCGCAGTATTTT.

This clone was detected a few times. V gene TRBV30 combines with J gene TRBJ1-5; D is perhaps TRBD1 (6 bases). The CDR3 sequence is 16 residues long. V was clipped by 3 bases and J by 3 bases, with 18 bases between them. Per the germline V gene, CDR1 is GTSNPN and CDR2 is SVGIG (reference sequence). The CDR3 DNA follows: TGTGCCTGGAGCGCAGGGGCGTACTCATCCAATCAGCCCCAGCATTTT. Its translation: CAWSAGAYSSNQPQHF.

This rearrangement joins TRBV19 to TRBJ1-5, with 8 bases that match TRBD1. Unmatched junction bases numbered 13, after V lost 5 bases and J lost 7 bases. This CDR3 spans 16 amino acids. CDR1 and CDR2 from the germline V gene are LNHDA and SQIVND (reference sequence). Here the CDR3 DNA reads TGTGCCAGTAGTCTATCCCCGACAGGGGCAGGGCAGCCCCAGCATTTT. Protein: CASSLSPTGAGQPQHF.

The chain is built from TRBV9 and TRBJ1-4; no firm D call. V gave up 0 bases and J gave up 8 bases, with 8 bases separating them. Germline CDR1 SGDLS, CDR2 YYNGEE. This CDR3 has 13 residues. This CDR3 reads CASSVGREEKLFF. CDR3 bases: TGTGCCAGCAGCGTAGGACGGGAGGAAAAACTGTTTTTT.

Remarks on this clone: Other DNA sequences within the sample encode an identical CDR3. The V call is TRBV27, the J call TRBJ2-7; 7 nucleotides agree with TRBD1. The germline gives CDR1 MNHEY, CDR2 SMNVEV (reference sequence). The CDR3 loop spans 15 amino acids. CDR3 residues: CASGTDRRCSYEQYV. For the CDR3, the DNA is TGCGCCAGCGGAACGGACAGGCGCTGCTCCTACGAGCAGTACGTC.

V usage is TRBV30 and J usage is TRBJ1-2; 9 bases are shared with TRBD1. V lost 3 bases, J lost 4 bases, and 9 bases stayed unmatched. This CDR3 is 15 amino acids long. Germline V gives CDR1 GTSNPN, CDR2 SVGIG (reference sequence). The CDR3 nucleotides read TGTGCCTGGAGACCAACAGGGGGCTCGGGCTATGGCTACACCTTC. It is translated as CAWRPTGGSGYGYTF.

This clone was detected only a few times. The chain carries TRBV6-6 and TRBJ1-2; possible D gene TRBD1, 5 bases. V was cut by 6 bases and J by 1 base, with 12 bases left in between. This CDR3 comprises 14 residues. Germline lookup yields CDR1 MNHNY and CDR2 SVGAGI (reference sequence). The CDR3 DNA reads as TGTGCCAGCAGCCTGGACACCATTAACTATGGCTACACCTTC. Its protein product is CASSLDTINYGYTF.

The chain uses TRBV5-1 and TRBJ2-3; TRBD1 aligns across 9 bases. Germline CDR1 reads SGHRS; CDR2 reads YFSETQ. With V trimmed by 4 bases and J by 6 bases, 3 bases remained unmatched. This CDR3 has 13 amino acids. This CDR3 reads CASSRTGVDTQYF. The CDR3 coding sequence is TGCGCCAGCAGCCGGACAGGGGTGGATACGCAGTATTTT. The entire variable domain, with the rest obtained from reference TRBV5-1 and TRBJ2-3, is as follows: KAGVTQTPRYLIKTRGQQVTLSCSPISGHRSVSWYQQTPGQGLQFLFEYFSETQRNKGNFPGRFSGRQFSNSRSEMNVSTLELGDSALYLCASSRTGVDTQYFGPGTRLTVL.